This T cell receptor (beta chain) was obtained from a study of blood T cell repertoires in COVID-19. Across the whole study: Sites in the United States, Italy and Spain provided acute and convalescent COVID-19 samples. The analysed material was cDNA or gDNA that came from T cells, B-cell-depleted T cells, or PBMCs.

This clone appeared once. Source study methods: Nucleated cell number was recorded as an estimate derived from reference gene primer amplification. The data were produced by immunoSEQ multiplex PCR, yet TCRdb's version contains in-frame clones alone and is incomplete. Clone size and V and J calls were adopted from that table, with D and trimming inferred from the DNA. The table includes hundreds of thousands of clones, almost 85% detected once. This receptor was obtained from a human donor in a cohort sampled during active COVID-19. The sequencing sample was made of peripheral blood.

The CDR3 sequence: CASSEPLDRGYSYEQYF. Written as DNA, the CDR3 is TGCGCCAGCAGTGAACCTTTGGACAGGGGATACTCCTACGAGCAGTACTTC. The J gene is TRBJ2-7, the V gene TRBV10-1; 9 nucleotides align to TRBD1. The CDR3 consists of 17 residues. Per the germline V gene, CDR1 is WNHNN and CDR2 is SYGVQD (reference sequence). J gave up 0 bases and V 3 bases, and 9 bases lay outside the gene matches.